A selection of T cell receptor beta chains follows, all from one sample in a study of OX40 agonist ivuxolimab in advanced cancers. Using immunoSEQ multiplex PCR, the repertoire was profiled, and TCRdb retains in-frame clones only, with some absent. The table has around 90,000 clones, around nine tenths seen once. The sequenced sample was CD4+ or CD8+ T cells sorted from blood, obtained in a trial of the OX40 agonist ivuxolimab. These receptors all stem from an adult with an advanced solid tumor such as melanoma, head and neck, liver or kidney cancer. CDR3s include the opening cysteine and the closing phenylalanine or tryptophan. D genes are given only for firm matches. Only part of the rows carry a size: once, few, many, or a class if the clone is expanded.

. | TRBJ2-3 | . | TRBV4-3 | CASSQDRSGRRTDTQYF | TGCGCCAGCAGCCAAGATCGCAGCGGGCGACGCACAGATACGCAGTATTTT
. | TRBJ1-3 | . | TRBV7-9 | CASRSSRGGSGNTIYF | TGTGCCAGCAGGTCCTCCCGAGGGGGCTCTGGAAACACCATATATTTT
once | TRBJ2-5 | . | TRBV15 | CATSSRGIGYQETQYF | TGTGCCACCAGCAGTCGGGGGATCGGGTACCAAGAGACCCAGTACTTC
. | TRBJ1-6 | . | TRBV2 | CASSQQGPNNNSPLHF | TGTGCCAGCAGTCAACAGGGCCCGAACAATAATTCACCCCTCCACTTT
. | TRBJ1-5 | . | TRBV7-2 | CASSSDRNQPQHF | TGTGCCAGCAGCTCAGACAGAAATCAGCCCCAGCATTTT
. | TRBJ1-4 | TRBD1 | TRBV28 | CASSSQGATNEKLFF | TGTGCCAGCAGTTCCCAGGGGGCAACTAATGAAAAACTGTTTTTT
. | TRBJ2-2 | TRBD1 | TRBV29-1 | CSAGTGGTGELFF | TGCAGCGCCGGGACAGGGGGCACCGGGGAGCTGTTTTTT
once | TRBJ2-3 | TRBD1 | TRBV2 | CASTLWTGRTDTQYF | TGTGCCAGCACCCTCTGGACAGGGCGCACAGATACGCAGTATTTT
. | TRBJ2-3 | TRBD1 | TRBV5-1 | CASSFQGQGSTDTQYF | TGCGCCAGCAGCTTCCAGGGACAGGGAAGCACAGATACGCAGTATTTT
. | TRBJ1-1 | . | TRBV5-4 | CASSSRLLGYIPFF | TGTGCCAGCAGCTCAAGGCTCCTAGGCTACATTCCTTTCTTT
. | TRBJ1-2 | TRBD1 | TRBV19 | CASSRGQDREQTF | TGTGCCAGTAGTAGGGGACAGGACAGGGAACAGACCTTC
. | TRBJ1-1 | TRBD1 | TRBV5-4 | CASSSTRQGFAEAFF | TGTGCCAGCAGCTCAACCAGACAGGGTTTCGCTGAAGCTTTCTTT
once | TRBJ2-7 | . | TRBV11-2 | CASSSPLIGAAYEQYF | TGTGCCAGCAGCTCGCCCTTAATCGGGGCAGCCTACGAGCAGTACTTC
. | TRBJ2-7 | . | TRBV30 | CAWSAPLRNEQYF | TGTGCCTGGAGTGCCCCCCTTAGGAACGAGCAGTACTTC
few | TRBJ1-6 | . | TRBV19 | CASSIRPVGSYNSPLHF | TGTGCCAGTAGTATTCGGCCAGTGGGCTCCTATAATTCACCCCTCCACTTT
. | TRBJ1-2 | TRBD1 | TRBV6-5 | CASSLGGSSNYGYTF | TGTGCCAGCAGTTTAGGGGGCAGCTCTAACTATGGCTACACCTTC
. | TRBJ1-1 | . | TRBV5-4 | CASSFRNTEAFF | TGTGCCAGCAGCTTTCGTAACACTGAAGCTTTCTTT
. | TRBJ2-7 | TRBD1 | TRBV15 | CASSRDRGPYEQYF | TGTGCCAGCAGTAGGGACAGGGGCCCCTACGAGCAGTACTTC
once | TRBJ1-1 | TRBD1 | TRBV18 | CASSPGQGWVMTEAFF | TGTGCCAGCTCACCCGGACAGGGGTGGGTTATGACTGAAGCTTTCTTT
. | TRBJ2-7 | . | TRBV5-1 | CASSLVQGSEQYF | TGCGCCAGCAGCTTGGTACAGGGTAGCGAGCAGTACTTC
. | TRBJ1-4 | TRBD1 | TRBV2 | CASSQGGLNEKLFF | TGTGCCAGCAGTCAAGGGGGCCTGAATGAAAAACTGTTTTTT
. | TRBJ2-5 | . | TRBV7-9 | CASSPGTAGETQYF | TGTGCCAGCAGCCCCGGGACGGCGGGGGAGACCCAGTACTTC
. | TRBJ1-1 | . | TRBV11-2 | CASSLEMNTEAFF | TGTGCCAGCAGCTTAGAAATGAACACTGAAGCTTTCTTT
few | TRBJ2-7 | TRBD1 | TRBV4-3 | CASSQGQGAYEQYF | TGCGCCAGCAGCCAAGGTCAGGGGGCTTACGAGCAGTACTTC
. | TRBJ2-6 | . | TRBV5-1 | CASSDQGSGANVLTF | TGCGCCAGCAGCGATCAGGGGTCTGGGGCCAACGTCCTGACTTTC